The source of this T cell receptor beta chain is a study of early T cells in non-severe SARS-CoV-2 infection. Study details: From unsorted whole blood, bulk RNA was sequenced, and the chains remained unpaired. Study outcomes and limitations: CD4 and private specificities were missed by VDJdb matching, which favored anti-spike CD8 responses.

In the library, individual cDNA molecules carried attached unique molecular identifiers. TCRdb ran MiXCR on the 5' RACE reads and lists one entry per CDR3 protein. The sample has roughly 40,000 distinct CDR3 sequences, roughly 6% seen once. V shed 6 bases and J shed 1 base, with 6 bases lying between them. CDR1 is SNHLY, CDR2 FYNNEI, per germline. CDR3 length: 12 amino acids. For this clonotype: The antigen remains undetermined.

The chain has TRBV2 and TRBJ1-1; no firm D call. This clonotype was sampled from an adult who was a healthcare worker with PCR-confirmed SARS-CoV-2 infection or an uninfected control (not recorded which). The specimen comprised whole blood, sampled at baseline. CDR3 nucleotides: TGTGCCAGCAGGATGAAGAACACTGAAGCTTTCTTT. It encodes CASRMKNTEAFF.